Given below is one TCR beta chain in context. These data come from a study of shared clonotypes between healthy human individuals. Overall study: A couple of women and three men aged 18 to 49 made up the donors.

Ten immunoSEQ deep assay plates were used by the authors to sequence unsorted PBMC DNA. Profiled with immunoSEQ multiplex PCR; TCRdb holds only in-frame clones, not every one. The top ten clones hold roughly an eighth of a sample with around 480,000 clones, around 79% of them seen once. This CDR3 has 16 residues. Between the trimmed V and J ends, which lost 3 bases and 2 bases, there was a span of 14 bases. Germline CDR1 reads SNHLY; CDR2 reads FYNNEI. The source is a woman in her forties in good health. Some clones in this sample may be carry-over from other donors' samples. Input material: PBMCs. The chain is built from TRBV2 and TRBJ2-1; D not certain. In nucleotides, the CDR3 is TGTGCCAGCAGTGAGTCCGGGCCAGAGACCTACAATGAGCAGTTCTTC. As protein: CASSESGPETYNEQFF.